This T cell receptor (beta chain) was identified during a study of regulatory T cells in long-lasting Graves disease. Time point in this sample: newly diagnosed GD, antithyroid drugs for less than 3 months. Generation of the TCR library employed RNA extracted from PBMCs. A volume of 7 to 9 milliliters of peripheral blood was collected in EDTA tubes. CDR3 regions were amplified by Arm-PCR using iRepertoire HTBI primers to build TCR beta libraries. TCRdb re-called the multiplex PCR reads with MiXCR, one entry per CDR3 protein. The sample holds under 450,000 distinct CDR3 sequences; around 15% are singletons and the top ten take around 20%. General study points: Exclusively peripheral blood, rather than thyroid tissue, was studied. Public clonotype sharing was higher in persistent than newly diagnosed patients.

With regard to this clonotype: Its antigen is as yet unknown.

A further study also used this sample, focusing on T cells in Graves' hyperthyroidism and ophthalmopathy. According to that study: Researchers barred patients who had uncontrolled infection, other autoimmune disease, pregnancy or lactation.

The sequence was obtained from a young woman with Graves disease. Sample: peripheral blood mononuclear cells (PBMCs), taken at new diagnosis, from a patient treated with antithyroid drugs.

Written as DNA, the CDR3 is TGCAGTGCTAGGGCGGGACAGGGGGCCTACAATGAGCAGTTCTTC. Protein product: CSARAGQGAYNEQFF. This chain uses TRBV20-1 with TRBJ2-1, with 11 bases fitting TRBD1. The germline CDR1 and CDR2 sequences are DFQATT and SNEGSKA (reference sequence). With 3 bases clipped from V and 2 bases from J, the junction kept 3 bases outside the gene matches. The CDR3 runs to 15 residues.